The present TCR beta chain was sequenced within a study of blood T cells in healthy people across ages. Trimming pared 7 bases from V and 3 bases from J, leaving 13 bases between. Germline V lookup: CDR1 MNHEY, CDR2 SVGEGT. The CDR3 runs to 15 residues. PCR was performed a second time for about 7 to 11 cycles using a sample-barcoded 5' primer and a J-beta primer mix. TCRdb independently ran MiXCR on the 5' RACE reads; one entry per CDR3 protein. Of hundreds of thousands of distinct CDR3 sequences listed, 40% to 50% are singletons. This clonotype appeared a few times. Its antigen is currently unknown. Findings and caveats of the study: As naive T cell percentage varied, TCR beta diversity correlated strongly with it. Significant beta diversity loss was already apparent by age 40, declining roughly linearly. PBMCs that were unsorted prevented a conclusive naive versus antigen-experienced comparison.

The sequence came from a man aged 60 to 75 in good health. Source material: blood. The genes are TRBV6-2 or TRBV6-3 and TRBJ2-6; D gene ambiguous. The CDR3 loop reads CASTPTALGANVLTF. In DNA form, the CDR3 reads TGTGCCAGCACACCCACCGCTCTTGGGGCCAACGTCCTGACTTTC.